The T cell receptor beta chain under discussion was sequenced for a study of shared clonotypes between healthy human individuals. Healthy HIV-negative adults without recent acute infections or vaccinations served as donors. Study results and limitations: Naive subsets tended to show greater estimated richness than memory subsets. There were few donors, and this limited the genetic and exposure-history diversity represented.

It was at deep level that the assay was run. Generated by immunoSEQ multiplex PCR, the TCRdb table keeps only in-frame clones and is missing some. Here the sample spans about 1.1 million clones, 70% to 85% being singletons. The CDR3 length is 17 residues. J was trimmed by 4 bases and V by 5 bases; bases with no gene match: 12. Germline V gene sequence: CDR1 SGHTA, CDR2 FQGNSA. About this clone: Antigen: not known.

The chain is built from TRBV7-2 and TRBJ2-7, with 12 bases that match TRBD2. The sequence came from a man younger than 35 in good health. Some clones in this sample may be carry-over from other donors' samples. The material sequenced was memory CD4+ T cells from PBMCs. Stated subset: CD45RA-negative fraction. Here the CDR3 DNA reads TGTGCCAGCAGCCCAAGCAACCTAGCGGGAGGGGGGTACGAGCAGTACTTC. Translating it yields CASSPSNLAGGGYEQYF. The entire variable domain, with the rest obtained from reference TRBV7-2 and TRBJ2-7, is as follows: GAGVSQSPSNKVTEKGKDVELRCDPISGHTALYWYRQSLGQGLEFLIYFQGNSAPDKSGLPSDRFSAERTGGSVSTLTIQRTQQEDSAVYLCASSPSNLAGGGYEQYFGPGTRLTVT.